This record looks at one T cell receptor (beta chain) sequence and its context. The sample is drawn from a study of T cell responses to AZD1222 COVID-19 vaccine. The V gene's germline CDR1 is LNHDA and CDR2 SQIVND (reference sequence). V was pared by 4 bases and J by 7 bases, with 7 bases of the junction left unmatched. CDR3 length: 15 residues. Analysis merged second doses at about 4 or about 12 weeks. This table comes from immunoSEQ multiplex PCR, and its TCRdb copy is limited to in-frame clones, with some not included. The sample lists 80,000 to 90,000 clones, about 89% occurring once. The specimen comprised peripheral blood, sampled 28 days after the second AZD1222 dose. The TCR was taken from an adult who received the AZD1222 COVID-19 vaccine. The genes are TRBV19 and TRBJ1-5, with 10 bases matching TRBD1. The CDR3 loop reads CASSRPGQGFQPQHF. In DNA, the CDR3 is TGTGCCAGTAGTAGACCGGGACAGGGGTTCCAGCCCCAGCATTTT.